Listed here is a single T cell receptor (beta chain). The ends lost 5 bases at V and 6 bases at J; junction bases unmatched: 16. Germline V gene data show CDR1 as SSHAT and CDR2 as FNYEAQ (reference sequence). The length of the CDR3 is 16 residues. This sample is part of a study of blood T cell repertoires in COVID-19. The overall study: The United States, Italy and Spain provided the acute and convalescent COVID-19 samples. In each case, the material was cDNA or gDNA derived from T cells, B-cell-depleted T cells, or PBMCs.

Original data processing: Cell counts per sample came from amplifying reference gene primers. Some clones are missing from TCRdb's copy, which holds only in-frame ones; the method was immunoSEQ multiplex PCR. V, J and clone size reflect that table, while D and trimming were determined from the DNA. The table lists approximately 430,000 clones, about nine tenths of them singletons. Source material: peripheral blood. The source of this sequence is a woman aged 25-40 years with active or convalescent COVID-19. This rearrangement joins TRBV7-7 to TRBJ2-7; TRBD2 matches 7 bases. The CDR3 region has the DNA TGTGCCAGCAGCCCTCCCCTGGGGCTAGCGGTTTGCGAGCAGTACTTC. Translating gives CASSPPLGLAVCEQYF.